This TCR beta chain was profiled in a study of T cells in Graves' hyperthyroidism and ophthalmopathy. From RNA transcripts, TCR beta CDR3 regions were amplified. HTBI primers were the set used in a first-round RT-PCR of the TCR CDR3. TCRdb re-derived calls from the multiplex PCR reads in MiXCR, one entry per CDR3 protein. The table includes nearly 600,000 distinct CDR3 sequences, 11% to 15% detected once. Germline assignment: CDR1 SNHLY and CDR2 FYNNEI. The ends lost 0 bases at V and 10 bases at J; junction bases unmatched: 12. This CDR3 spans 16 amino acids. Uncontrolled infections, other autoimmune diseases, pregnancy or lactation led to exclusion of patients.

This rearrangement joins TRBV2 to TRBJ2-1, with 7 bases that match TRBD2. Sequencing was carried out using blood. The receptor comes from a woman under 30 with Graves' ophthalmopathy. In nucleotides, the CDR3 is TGTGCCAGCAGTGAAGCGGGTAGCGGGCTGCGGAGGGAGCAGTTCTTC. Translated: CASSEAGSGLRREQFF.